A few counts support the clone carrying this T cell receptor (beta chain). The antigen is not known. TCRdb re-analysed the 5' RACE reads in MiXCR, keeping a single row per CDR3 protein. The sample carries some 260,000 distinct CDR3 sequences, less than 20% recorded once. This entry comes from a study of T-cell memory formation after mild COVID-19. Whole-study findings and limits: SARS-CoV-2 specificity was not confirmed for second-wave clones peaking on day 37. Contracting CD8+ clones were enriched in EMRA, CD4+ mainly in CM and EM.

The CDR3 runs to 14 residues. The germline gives CDR1 KGHDR, CDR2 SFDVKD. V lost 4 bases and J 9 bases, leaving 15 bases between the germline ends. This receptor was taken from a man younger than 35 who had mild COVID-19 (a few samples of this study predate the infection). Cell type and time point are not known. The chain couples TRBV24-1 to TRBJ1-5; D remains unclear. Material: PBMCs or a T cell subset sorted from them (not recorded which). CDR3 amino acids: CATSDGLISRPQHF. In nucleotides, the CDR3 is TGTGCCACCAGTGACGGTCTGATTAGCAGGCCCCAGCATTTT.